This TCR beta chain was identified in a study of T cells in Graves' hyperthyroidism and ophthalmopathy. The overall study: At the time of initial diagnosis and before any treatment, peripheral blood was collected.

This clonotype appeared many times. Antigen: not known. The CDR3 runs 14 residues. The germline V gene has CDR1 SGHNT and CDR2 YENEEA. V lost 1 base and J 4 bases, leaving 8 bases between the germline ends. Overall study findings and caveats: Separating ophthalmopathy from stable hyperthyroidism was achieved by a 13 V-J model.

Regions amplified from RNA transcripts were the TCR beta CDR3 regions. HTBI primers were used for first-round RT-PCR of the TCR CDR3. TCRdb reprocessed the multiplex PCR reads via MiXCR and lists one record per CDR3 protein. The data contain under 650,000 distinct CDR3 sequences, 15% to 20% of them seen just once; the ten biggest clones take up about 3.8%. The sequence came from a woman aged 25 to 45 with Graves' hyperthyroidism. Sequencing used blood. V gene TRBV11-3 combines with J gene TRBJ1-5; D unresolved. CDR3 residues: CASSLVGRNQPQHF. CDR3 coding DNA: TGTGCCAGCAGCTTAGTTGGCAGGAATCAGCCCCAGCATTTT.